A selection of T cell receptor beta chains follows, all from one sample in a study of cytomegalovirus exposure and HLA in healthy donors. The data were produced by immunoSEQ multiplex PCR, yet TCRdb's version contains in-frame clones alone and is incomplete. The table lists fewer than 300,000 clones, 75% to 90% of them singletons. Sequencing was performed on PBMCs. Every receptor here comes from a girl between 2 and 10 years old in good health and CMV-seronegative. CDR3s include the opening cysteine and the closing phenylalanine or tryptophan. Fields, in order: D gene, V gene, J gene, clone size, CDR3 protein, CDR3 DNA. D genes are given only for firm matches. A row's size may be missing; if present it is once, few, many or a size class.

.,TRBV16,TRBJ1-1,.,CASSQVVQSNTEAFF,TGTGCCAGCAGCCAAGTTGTGCAGTCAAACACTGAAGCTTTCTTT
TRBD1,TRBV30,TRBJ1-5,.,CAWSTTGKRQPQHF,TGTGCCTGGAGTACGACAGGGAAGAGGCAGCCCCAGCATTTT
.,TRBV30,TRBJ1-1,.,CAWSGDYTEAFF,TGTGCCTGGAGTGGCGACTACACTGAAGCTTTCTTT
TRBD1,TRBV27,TRBJ1-4,.,CASSSDRVQGSDEKLFF,TGTGCCAGCAGTTCAGACAGGGTTCAAGGTTCGGATGAAAAACTGTTTTTT
.,TRBV4-2,TRBJ2-3,.,CASSQDLDLGTDTQYF,TGTGCCAGCAGCCAAGATCTTGACTTGGGCACAGATACGCAGTATTTT
.,TRBV6-5,TRBJ2-1,.,CASSYSSLYNEQFF,TGTGCCAGCAGTTACTCGAGCTTATACAATGAGCAGTTCTTC
.,TRBV28,TRBJ2-7,.,CASSLTGAYEQYF,TGTGCCAGCAGTTTGACAGGCGCCTACGAGCAGTACTTC
.,TRBV28,TRBJ2-5,.,CASSLKGWMWREETQYF,TGTGCCAGCAGTTTAAAGGGGTGGATGTGGAGGGAAGAGACCCAGTACTTC
TRBD1,TRBV6-5,TRBJ2-3,once,CASSPEDRADTQYF,TGTGCCAGCAGCCCCGAGGACAGGGCAGATACGCAGTATTTT
TRBD2,TRBV6-7,TRBJ2-7,.,CASSYSPTSGRRYEQYF,TGTGCCAGCAGTTATTCCCCGACTAGCGGGAGACGGTACGAGCAGTACTTC
.,TRBV9,TRBJ2-7,.,CASSPHGGLSDEQYF,TGTGCCAGCAGCCCCCATGGAGGGCTGAGCGACGAGCAGTACTTC
.,TRBV19,TRBJ1-2,.,CASSTGTAYGYTF,TGTGCCAGTAGTACCGGGACTGCCTATGGCTACACCTTC
.,TRBV25-1,TRBJ1-4,.,CASSRWTAADEKLFF,TGTGCCAGCAGTCGGTGGACAGCCGCGGATGAAAAACTGTTTTTT
.,TRBV9,TRBJ2-1,.,CASSVDTRRHNDEQFF,TGTGCCAGCAGCGTAGATACTAGAAGGCACAACGATGAGCAGTTCTTC
TRBD1,TRBV5-4,TRBJ2-7,.,CASSSPGQTYYEQYF,TGTGCCAGCAGTTCTCCGGGACAGACCTACTACGAGCAGTACTTC
.,TRBV4-1,TRBJ1-4,.,CASSPSDGEAANEKLFF,TGCGCCAGCAGCCCTTCCGACGGGGAGGCGGCTAATGAAAAACTGTTTTTT
TRBD1,TRBV7-8,TRBJ1-5,.,CASSLQCGTGTPCGNQPQHF,TGTGCCAGCAGCTTACAATGCGGGACAGGGACTCCGTGCGGCAATCAGCCCCAGCATTTT
.,TRBV7-9,TRBJ1-6,.,CASSFWTDNSPLHF,TGTGCCAGCAGCTTTTGGACAGATAATTCACCCCTCCACTTT
TRBD1,TRBV4-1,TRBJ1-6,.,CASSGQGNPTPLHF,TGCGCCAGCAGCGGACAGGGAAACCCAACACCCCTCCACTTT
.,TRBV25-1,TRBJ1-4,.,CASSELAGFNEKLFF,TGTGCCAGCAGTGAATTAGCAGGGTTTAATGAAAAACTGTTTTTT
TRBD1,TRBV27,TRBJ1-5,.,CASSPLGQGADQPQHF,TGTGCCAGCAGTCCTCTGGGACAGGGGGCGGATCAGCCCCAGCATTTT
.,TRBV27,TRBJ2-1,few,CASSLGGAAYNEQFF,TGTGCCAGCAGTTTAGGGGGGGCGGCCTACAATGAGCAGTTCTTC
.,TRBV18,TRBJ2-1,.,CASSPVGGEQFF,TGTGCCAGCTCACCTGTCGGAGGCGAGCAGTTCTTC
.,TRBV6-5,TRBJ1-6,.,CASSFLNRALVSPLHF,TGTGCCAGCAGTTTTTTGAACAGGGCCTTAGTCTCACCCCTCCACTTT
.,TRBV28,TRBJ1-2,few,CASSLSLPRSGGYTF,TGTGCCAGCAGTTTATCGCTCCCCCGGTCTGGTGGCTACACCTTC
TRBD1,TRBV2,TRBJ1-5,.,CASRTQTGSFQPQHF,TGTGCCAGCAGGACCCAGACAGGGTCCTTTCAGCCCCAGCATTTT
.,TRBV2,TRBJ2-7,.,CASSEVAAYYEQYF,TGTGCCAGCAGTGAGGTAGCGGCCTACTACGAGCAGTACTTC
.,TRBV9,TRBJ2-1,.,CASSAQGEQFF,TGTGCCAGCAGCGCTCAGGGGGAGCAGTTCTTC
TRBD1,TRBV28,TRBJ2-7,once,CASSDRGEQYF,TGTGCCAGCAGTGACAGGGGCGAGCAGTACTTC
.,TRBV6-5,TRBJ2-7,.,CASSSAWGLSYEQYF,TGTGCCAGCAGTTCCGCGTGGGGGCTCTCCTACGAGCAGTACTTC
.,TRBV28,TRBJ1-2,few,CATLGGNYGYTF,TGTGCCACCCTAGGGGGAAACTATGGCTACACCTTC
.,TRBV28,TRBJ1-1,few,CASSLGGGPPEAFF,TGTGCCAGCAGTTTGGGGGGGGGCCCGCCTGAAGCTTTCTTT
.,TRBV4-2,TRBJ2-7,.,CASSQRDTTYEQYF,TGTGCCAGCAGCCAAAGGGACACGACCTACGAGCAGTACTTC
TRBD1,TRBV19,TRBJ1-3,.,CASSRGQSSGNTIYF,TGTGCCAGTAGTCGGGGACAGAGCTCTGGAAACACCATATATTTT
TRBD1,TRBV9,TRBJ1-3,.,CASSVGVGGEGNTIYF,TGTGCCAGCAGCGTAGGAGTAGGGGGCGAGGGAAACACCATATATTTT
.,TRBV30,TRBJ1-5,.,CAWTRQGNQPQHF,TGTGCCTGGACGCGGCAGGGTAATCAGCCCCAGCATTTT
.,TRBV5-1,TRBJ1-1,.,CASSPQGSGTEAFF,TGCGCCAGCAGCCCCCAGGGGAGTGGCACTGAAGCTTTCTTT
.,TRBV7-9,TRBJ1-1,.,CASSLAWDWRNTEAFF,TGTGCCAGCAGCTTAGCGTGGGACTGGAGAAACACTGAAGCTTTCTTT
.,TRBV18,TRBJ1-2,.,CASSPSVGLGGGWGYTF,TGTGCCAGCTCACCTTCCGTCGGACTCGGGGGGGGCTGGGGCTACACCTTC
TRBD1,TRBV27,TRBJ2-7,.,CASSPRTGTYEQYF,TGTGCCAGCAGTCCCAGGACAGGTACCTACGAGCAGTACTTC
TRBD1,TRBV9,TRBJ1-2,.,CASGGDRGIYGYTF,TGTGCCAGCGGGGGGGACAGGGGAATCTATGGCTACACCTTC
.,TRBV5-6,TRBJ2-7,once,CASSTPRQPTYEQYF,TGTGCCAGCAGCACCCCCAGGCAACCGACCTACGAGCAGTACTTC
.,TRBV28,TRBJ2-3,.,CASSLGGGGVVTDTQYF,TGTGCCAGCAGTTTGGGGGGCGGGGGAGTGGTCACAGATACGCAGTATTTT